Described below is a single T cell receptor beta chain sequence and its context. The source of the sample is a study of blood T cell repertoires in COVID-19. About the study: Both acute and convalescent COVID-19 samples were obtained from the United States, Italy and Spain. PBMCs, B-cell-depleted T cells, or T cells were the source of the cDNA or gDNA that made up the material.

Original analysis: Estimated nucleated cell counts came from reference gene primer amplification. The method was immunoSEQ multiplex PCR; TCRdb's version includes in-frame clones alone and lacks a portion of them. V, J and clone size derive from that table, while D and trimming were established from the DNA sequence. The sample includes about 140,000 clones, over 80% of them seen just once. Germline CDR1 reads SGHRS; CDR2 reads YFSETQ. The CDR3 covers 16 residues. V was pared by 1 base and J by 0 bases, with 5 bases of the junction left unmatched. The chain joins TRBV5-1 to TRBJ1-1, with 8 bases fitting TRBD1. The sample consisted of peripheral blood. This TCR derives from a woman at least 80 years old with acute or convalescent COVID-19. The DNA of the CDR3 is TGCGCCAGCAGCTTGAAACTGGACAGGGTGAACACTGAAGCTTTCTTT. It encodes CASSLKLDRVNTEAFF.